This T cell receptor beta chain was sequenced during a study of T cells after yellow fever vaccination (dated by TCRdb to between 2019 and 2020). Background for the entire study: The SMART-Seq v4 Ultra Low Input RNA kit was used to prepare libraries from fractions with low cell numbers. To track T-cell clones before and after primary and booster YFV17D yellow fever vaccination, bulk TCR alpha and beta repertoires were sequenced longitudinally. Two healthy male donors, one aged 18 to 30 and one aged 30 to 40 years, were included in the cohort. Blood was collected at multiple timepoints before and after primary and secondary immunization, and bulk PBMC replicates and cell subsets were isolated.

As for this clonotype: What this receptor recognizes is not known. The sample holds no much larger clone one base away, and base qualities are not on file.

Via the germline V gene (reference sequence), CDR1 is SEHNR and CDR2 FQNEAQ. Counted from cysteine to phenylalanine, this CDR3 has 13 amino acids. Of the read, only the CDR3 DNA is kept; its 39 bases are in frame from base 1. V is pared back by 5 bases and J by 8 bases, with 10 bases lying between the germline termini. Results and caveats for the whole study, not just this receptor: Computational filtering was required because FACS-sorted repertoires could contain abundant contaminating clonotypes from the bulk population. Because only a couple of donors were included in the study, the extent to which the findings can be generalized is limited. Compared with the primary T-cell response, the secondary T-cell response was faster but weaker, reaching its peak on day 5 rather than on day 15. A small fraction of clonotypes showed up in both the CD4 and CD8 compartments, probably as a result of convergent recombination. After the booster, most of the clones that had expanded following primary vaccination were detected again (around 95% of CD4 and around nine tenths of CD8), which suggests that memory was broadly maintained.

The meaning of the sample's treatment or condition label: live attenuated yellow fever vaccine strain. Two biological replicates of bulk PBMCs were collected at each blood-draw timepoint. A standard Ficoll-Paque protocol was used to isolate PBMCs from peripheral blood. RNA was extracted with TriZol from bulk PBMCs, CD4 and CD8 fractions, and dextramer-positive and dextramer-negative fractions. TCR cDNA was synthesized by 5'RACE template switching, through which a universal primer site and unique molecular identifiers were introduced. Priming for cDNA synthesis came from both the TCR alpha and TCR beta constant segments. Library amplification involved two PCR steps, and the second step added sample barcodes and sequencing adapters. Sequencing of libraries was done on Illumina HiSeq 2500 (2x100 bp) or NovaSeq (2x150 bp). Per the original workflow: Reads were demultiplexed and collapsed into UMI consensus sequences with MIGEC, and V(D)J alignment was performed with MiXCR. Vaccine-responding clonotypes were identified with edgeR using replicate PBMC samples, with FDR below 0.01 and a log2 fold change above 5 up to day 15 being required. Bulk clonotypes were assigned CD4 or CD8 identity according to which sequenced CD4 or CD8 repertoire held them at higher abundance. Starting from the raw public reads, TCRdb applied fastp trimming at Q25, assembled clones with MiXCR and retained in-frame beta chains. Here each entry gathers all rows of one CDR3 protein and keeps the most common genes and DNA. The V and J calls and clone size are TCRdb's, not the authors'. Present in this sample are some 560,000 distinct CDR3 sequences, 17% of which were seen just once. Around a sixth of the sample goes to the ten largest clones.

This specimen was PBMCs, taken 5 days after the first yellow fever vaccination. The receptor's source is a man aged 18 to 35 who received the YFV17D yellow fever vaccine. Recombination connected TRBV7-9 to TRBJ1-6, with the D segment identity uncertain. The nucleotide sequence is TGTGCCAGCAGCGAAACGTCGGATTCACCCCTCCACTTT. Translated, this is CASSETSDSPLHF.